This T cell receptor (beta chain) is from a study of early T cells in non-severe SARS-CoV-2 infection. Study-level information: Sequencing of unsorted whole blood was done on bulk RNA, leaving chains unpaired.

Molecules of cDNA were individually given unique molecular identifiers that were attached to them. TCRdb called the 5' RACE reads again in MiXCR, with one record for every CDR3 protein. Counted here are 65,000 to 80,000 distinct CDR3 sequences, approximately 13% occurring once; the ten biggest clones make up about 6%. Study-wide findings and caveats: Anti-spike CD8 responses were favored by VDJdb matching, which missed private and CD4 specificities.

Note on this clonotype: As yet, its antigen is unknown.

This CDR3 comprises 13 residues. Looked up from germline, CDR1 is SGDLS and CDR2 is YYNGEE. Deletions cut 4 bases from V and 4 bases from J, with 11 bases between. The V and J genes are TRBV9 and TRBJ1-2; D possibly corresponds to TRBD1 (6 bases). This TCR was sampled from an adult who was a healthcare worker with PCR-confirmed SARS-CoV-2 infection or an uninfected control (not recorded which). Specimen: whole blood. The CDR3 loop is CASSSTGSYGYTF. CDR3 coding DNA: TGTGCCAGCAGCTCAACAGGGTCCTATGGCTACACCTTC.